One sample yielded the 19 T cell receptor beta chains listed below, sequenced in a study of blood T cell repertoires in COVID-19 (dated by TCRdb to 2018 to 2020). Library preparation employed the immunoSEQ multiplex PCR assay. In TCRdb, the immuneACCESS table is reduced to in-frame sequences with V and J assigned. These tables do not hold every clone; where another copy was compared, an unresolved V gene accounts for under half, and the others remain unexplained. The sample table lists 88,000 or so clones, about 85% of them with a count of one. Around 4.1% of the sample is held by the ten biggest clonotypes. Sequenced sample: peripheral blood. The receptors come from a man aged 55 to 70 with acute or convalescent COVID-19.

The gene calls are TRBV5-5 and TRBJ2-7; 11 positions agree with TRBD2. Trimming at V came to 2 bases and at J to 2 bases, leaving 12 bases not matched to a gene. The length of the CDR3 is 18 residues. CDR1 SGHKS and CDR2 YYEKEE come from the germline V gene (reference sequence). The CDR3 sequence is CASSFGLTSGIGTYEQYF. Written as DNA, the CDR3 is TGTGCCAGCAGCTTTGGTTTGACTAGCGGGATCGGCACCTACGAGCAGTACTTC.

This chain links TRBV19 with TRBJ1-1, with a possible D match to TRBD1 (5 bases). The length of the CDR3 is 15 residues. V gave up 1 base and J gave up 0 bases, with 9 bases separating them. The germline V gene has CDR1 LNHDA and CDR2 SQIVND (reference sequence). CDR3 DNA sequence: TGTGCCAGTAGTATAGGTGGACACATGAACACTGAAGCTTTCTTT. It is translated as CASSIGGHMNTEAFF.

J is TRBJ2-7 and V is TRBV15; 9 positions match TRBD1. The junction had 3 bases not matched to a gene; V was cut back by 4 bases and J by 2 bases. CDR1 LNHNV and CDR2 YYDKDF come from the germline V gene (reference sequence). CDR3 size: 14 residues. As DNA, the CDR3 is TGTGCCACCAGCAACGGGGACAGGGCCTACGAGCAGTACTTC. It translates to CATSNGDRAYEQYF.

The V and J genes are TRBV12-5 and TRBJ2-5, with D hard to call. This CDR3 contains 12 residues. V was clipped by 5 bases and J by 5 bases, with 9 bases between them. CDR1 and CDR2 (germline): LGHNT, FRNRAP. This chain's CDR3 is CASGPSRETQYF. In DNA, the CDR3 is TGTGCTAGTGGTCCCTCTAGGGAGACCCAGTACTTC.

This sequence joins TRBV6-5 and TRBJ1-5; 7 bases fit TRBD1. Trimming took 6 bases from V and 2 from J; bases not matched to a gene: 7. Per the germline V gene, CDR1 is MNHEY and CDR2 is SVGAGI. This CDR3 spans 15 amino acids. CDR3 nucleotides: TGTGCCAGCAGGACTGGACAGGCCGGCAATCAGCCCCAGCATTTT. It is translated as CASRTGQAGNQPQHF.

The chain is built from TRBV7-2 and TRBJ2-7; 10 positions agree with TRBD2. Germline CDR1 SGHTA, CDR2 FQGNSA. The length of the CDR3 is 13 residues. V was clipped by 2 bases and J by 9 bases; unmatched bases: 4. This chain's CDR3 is CASSLTTSGLQYF. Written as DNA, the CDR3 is TGTGCCAGCAGCTTAACGACTAGCGGGTTGCAGTACTTC.

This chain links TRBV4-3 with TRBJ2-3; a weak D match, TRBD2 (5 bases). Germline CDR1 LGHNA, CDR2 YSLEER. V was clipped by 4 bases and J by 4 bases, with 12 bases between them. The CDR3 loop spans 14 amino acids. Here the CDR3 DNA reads TGCGCCAGCAGCCTAAGCCCGGGATCAGATACGCAGTATTTT. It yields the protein CASSLSPGSDTQYF.

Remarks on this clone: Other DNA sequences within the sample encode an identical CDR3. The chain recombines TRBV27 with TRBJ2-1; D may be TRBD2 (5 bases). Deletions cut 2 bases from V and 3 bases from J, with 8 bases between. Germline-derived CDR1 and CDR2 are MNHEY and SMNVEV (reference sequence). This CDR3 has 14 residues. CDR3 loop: CASSLSRGYNEQFF. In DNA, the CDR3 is TGTGCCAGCAGTTTAAGTCGGGGCTACAATGAGCAGTTCTTC.

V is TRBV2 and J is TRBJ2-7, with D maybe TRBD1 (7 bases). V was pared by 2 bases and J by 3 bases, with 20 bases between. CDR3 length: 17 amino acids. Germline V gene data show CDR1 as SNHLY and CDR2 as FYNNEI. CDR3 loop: CASSELEGGQGVYEQYF. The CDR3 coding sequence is TGTGCCAGCAGTGAATTGGAAGGAGGGCAGGGGGTCTACGAGCAGTACTTC.

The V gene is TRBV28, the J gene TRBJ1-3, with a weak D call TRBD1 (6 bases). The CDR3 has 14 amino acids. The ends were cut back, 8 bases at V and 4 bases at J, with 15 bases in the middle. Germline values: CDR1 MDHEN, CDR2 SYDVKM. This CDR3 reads CASGLGAAGNTIYF. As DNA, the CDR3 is TGTGCCAGCGGTCTGGGGGCAGCCGGAAACACCATATATTTT.

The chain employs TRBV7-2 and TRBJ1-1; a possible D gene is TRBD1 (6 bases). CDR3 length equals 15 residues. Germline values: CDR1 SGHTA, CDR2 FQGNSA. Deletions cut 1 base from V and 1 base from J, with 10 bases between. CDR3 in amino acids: CASSLGDTRNTEAFF. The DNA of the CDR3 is TGTGCCAGCAGCTTAGGGGACACAAGGAACACTGAAGCTTTCTTT.

CDR3 loop: CATSSMGQGALDEKLFF. CDR3 DNA: TGTGCCACCAGCAGCATGGGACAGGGGGCGTTAGATGAAAAACTGTTTTTT. V gene TRBV15 combines with J gene TRBJ1-4; 12 positions agree with TRBD1. CDR1 is LNHNV and CDR2 is YYDKDF in the germline V gene (reference sequence). The CDR3 consists of 17 residues. Germline trimming cut 3 bases from V and 6 bases from J; bases unmatched to any gene: 8.

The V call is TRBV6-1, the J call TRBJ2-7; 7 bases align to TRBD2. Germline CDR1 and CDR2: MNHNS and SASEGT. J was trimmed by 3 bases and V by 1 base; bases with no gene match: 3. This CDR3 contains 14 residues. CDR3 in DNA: TGTGCCAGCAGTGAAGATGGGAGGGGCTACGAGCAGTACTTC. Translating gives CASSEDGRGYEQYF.

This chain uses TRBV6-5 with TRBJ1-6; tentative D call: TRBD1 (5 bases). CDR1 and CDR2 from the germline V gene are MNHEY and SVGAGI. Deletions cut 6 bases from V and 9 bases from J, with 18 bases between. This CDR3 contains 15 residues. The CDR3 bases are TGTGCCAGCAGGACCCTGAGCCAGGGAACTTCACCCCTCCACTTT. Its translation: CASRTLSQGTSPLHF.

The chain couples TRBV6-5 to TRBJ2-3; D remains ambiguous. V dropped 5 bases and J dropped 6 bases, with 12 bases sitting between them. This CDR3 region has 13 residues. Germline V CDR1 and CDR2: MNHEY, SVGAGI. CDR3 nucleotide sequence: TGTGCCAGCAGTCCGCTTAATAGTGATACGCAGTATTTT. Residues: CASSPLNSDTQYF.

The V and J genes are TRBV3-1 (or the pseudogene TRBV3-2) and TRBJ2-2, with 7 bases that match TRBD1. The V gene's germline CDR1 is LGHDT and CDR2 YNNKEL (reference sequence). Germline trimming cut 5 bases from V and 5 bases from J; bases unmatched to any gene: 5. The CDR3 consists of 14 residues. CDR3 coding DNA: TGTGCCAGCAGCTATGAACAGGGGACCGGGGAGCTGTTTTTT. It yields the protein CASSYEQGTGELFF.

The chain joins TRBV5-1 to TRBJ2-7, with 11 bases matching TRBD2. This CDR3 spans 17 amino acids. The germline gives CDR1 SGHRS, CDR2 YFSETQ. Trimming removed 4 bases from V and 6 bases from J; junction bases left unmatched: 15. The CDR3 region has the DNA TGCGCCAGCAGCACCGGACTAGCGGGCCCATTACTCGGCGAGCAGTACTTC. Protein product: CASSTGLAGPLLGEQYF.

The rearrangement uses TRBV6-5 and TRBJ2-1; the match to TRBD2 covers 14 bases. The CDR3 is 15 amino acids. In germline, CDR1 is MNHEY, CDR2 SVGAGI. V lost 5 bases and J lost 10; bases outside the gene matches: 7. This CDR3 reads CASSRPGLAGEEQFF. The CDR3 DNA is TGTGCCAGCAGTCGTCCGGGACTAGCGGGAGAGGAGCAGTTCTTC.

CDR3 region: CASSLVVAGDTQYF. DNA for the CDR3: TGCGCCAGCAGCTTGGTAGTAGCGGGGGATACGCAGTATTTT. The J gene is TRBJ2-3, the V gene TRBV5-1; TRBD2 matches 8 bases. Germline CDR1 reads SGHRS; CDR2 reads YFSETQ. CDR3 size: 14 residues. The trim removed 0 bases at V and 6 bases at J, leaving 3 bases unmatched.